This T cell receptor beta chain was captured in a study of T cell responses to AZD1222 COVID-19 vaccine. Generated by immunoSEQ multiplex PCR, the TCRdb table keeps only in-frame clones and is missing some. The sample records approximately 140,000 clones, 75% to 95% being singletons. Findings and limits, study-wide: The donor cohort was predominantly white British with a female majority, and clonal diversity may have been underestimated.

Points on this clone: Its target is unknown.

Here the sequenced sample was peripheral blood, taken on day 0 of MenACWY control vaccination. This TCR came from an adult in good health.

CDR3 region: CASRATGYEQYF. The CDR3 coding sequence is TGTGCCAGCAGAGCTACAGGATACGAGCAGTACTTC. The V call is TRBV2, the J call TRBJ2-7, with D possibly TRBD1 on 5 matching bases. Germline loops: CDR1 SNHLY, CDR2 FYNNEI. Trimming pared 6 bases from V and 4 bases from J, leaving 10 bases between. CDR3 size: 12 residues.